These T cell receptor beta chains were read from a single sample in a study of T cell responses to AZD1222 COVID-19 vaccine. Generated by immunoSEQ multiplex PCR, the TCRdb table keeps only in-frame clones and is missing some. Of approximately 17,000 clones in the sample, about 80% were seen once. The starting material was peripheral blood, obtained 28 days after the second AZD1222 dose. These receptors were obtained from an adult who received the AZD1222 COVID-19 vaccine. Both conserved end residues are part of each CDR3. A D gene is named only where the DNA matches it firmly. Rows may omit the clone size; those that give it use once, few, many or a size class.

v_gene,d_gene,abundance,j_gene,CDR3aa,CDR3nt
TRBV19,.,.,TRBJ1-2,CASTLAGIRGYTF,TGTGCCAGTACCCTGGCGGGGATTCGGGGCTACACCTTC
TRBV5-1,.,.,TRBJ1-1,CASRQETTGGQHEAFF,TGCGCCAGCAGACAAGAAACAACGGGAGGGCAGCATGAAGCTTTCTTT
TRBV6-5,TRBD2,.,TRBJ2-7,CASSTRRGGLSEQYF,TGTGCCAGCAGTACCCGGCGGGGGGGTCTCTCCGAGCAGTACTTC
TRBV5-5,.,.,TRBJ1-2,CASNSQGSGYTF,TGTGCCAGCAACTCCCAGGGGTCTGGCTACACCTTC
TRBV19,TRBD1,.,TRBJ2-7,CASSPPGQGPYEQYF,TGTGCCAGTAGCCCACCGGGACAGGGACCCTACGAGCAGTACTTC
TRBV24-1,.,.,TRBJ1-1,CATSVTEGTEAFF,TGTGCCACCAGTGTTACGGAAGGCACTGAAGCTTTCTTT
TRBV11-2,TRBD2,.,TRBJ2-2,CASSSPRERGVYTGELFF,TGTGCCAGCAGCTCTCCCAGGGAGCGGGGGGTTTACACCGGGGAGCTGTTTTTT
TRBV12-3/TRBV12-4,.,.,TRBJ2-7,CASSSPYEQYF,TGTGCCAGCAGTTCCCCCTACGAGCAGTACTTC
TRBV20-1,.,.,TRBJ1-3,CSASPVQSSGNTIYF,TGCAGTGCTAGTCCAGTCCAAAGCTCTGGAAACACCATATATTTT
TRBV4-1,.,.,TRBJ2-3,CASSQVGGASTDTQYF,TGCGCCAGCAGCCAAGTTGGGGGGGCCAGTACAGATACGCAGTATTTT
TRBV4-1,.,.,TRBJ1-5,CASSHPANQPQHF,TGCGCCAGCAGCCACCCAGCCAATCAGCCCCAGCATTTT
TRBV6-6,.,.,TRBJ1-6,CASSSSSPLHF,TGTGCCAGCAGTTCTTCTTCCCCCCTCCACTTT
TRBV6-6,.,once,TRBJ1-2,CASSPLGTEGGGYTF,TGTGCCAGCAGTCCACTAGGGACCGAGGGGGGTGGCTACACCTTC
TRBV24-1,.,.,TRBJ2-2,CATSDLNSGELFF,TGTGCCACCAGTGATTTGAACAGCGGGGAGCTGTTTTTT
TRBV7-9,TRBD1,.,TRBJ1-6,CAGGTVNSPLHF,TGTGCCGGGGGGACAGTAAACTCACCCCTCCACTTT
TRBV29-1,TRBD1,.,TRBJ2-7,CSALGQGAYEQYF,TGCAGCGCCCTAGGACAGGGGGCCTACGAGCAGTACTTC